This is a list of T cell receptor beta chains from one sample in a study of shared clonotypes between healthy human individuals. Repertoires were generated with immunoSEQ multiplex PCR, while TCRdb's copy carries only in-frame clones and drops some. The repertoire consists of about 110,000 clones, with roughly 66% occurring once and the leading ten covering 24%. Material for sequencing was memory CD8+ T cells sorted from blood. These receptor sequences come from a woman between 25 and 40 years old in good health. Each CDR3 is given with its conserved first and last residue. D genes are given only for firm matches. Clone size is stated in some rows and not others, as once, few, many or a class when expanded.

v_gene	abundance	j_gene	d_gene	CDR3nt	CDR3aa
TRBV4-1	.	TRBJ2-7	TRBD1	TGCGCCAGCAGCCAAGGGACAGGGGGGACCTACGAGCAGTACTTC	CASSQGTGGTYEQYF
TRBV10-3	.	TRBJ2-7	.	TGTGCCATCGGGGTGCGAGCCTACGAGCAGTACTTC	CAIGVRAYEQYF
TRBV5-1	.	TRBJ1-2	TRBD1	TGCGCCAGCAGCAGGGGACAGGGGATGGACTATGGCTACACCTTC	CASSRGQGMDYGYTF
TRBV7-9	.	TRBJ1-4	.	TGTGCCAGCAGCTTAGACGTTCGGATGACAGCAACTAATGAAAAACTGTTTTTT	CASSLDVRMTATNEKLFF
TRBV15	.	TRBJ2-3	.	TGTGCCACCAGCAGTGCGGCCAGGGACACAGATACGCAGTATTTT	CATSSAARDTDTQYF
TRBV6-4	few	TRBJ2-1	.	TGTGCCAGCAGTGAGTCTAGCGAAGGGAATGAGCAGTTCTTC	CASSESSEGNEQFF
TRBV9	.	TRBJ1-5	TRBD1	TGTGCCAGCAGCGAACAGGGGAATCAGCCCCAGCATTTT	CASSEQGNQPQHF
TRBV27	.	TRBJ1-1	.	TGTGCCAGCAGTCGTTCTTTTAGGGGAAGGACTGAAGCTTTCTTT	CASSRSFRGRTEAFF
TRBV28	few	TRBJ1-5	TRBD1	TGTGCCAGCAGTTCCCGACAGGGGGCGTTTGGCAATCAGCCCCAGCATTTT	CASSSRQGAFGNQPQHF
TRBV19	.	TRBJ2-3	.	TGTGCCAGTAGTATAGAGGGGCCGACCACTCTCTTAGGAGATACGCAGTATTTT	CASSIEGPTTLLGDTQYF
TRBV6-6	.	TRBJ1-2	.	TGTGCCAGCAGTTTGACCGAGGGGATCGTGGATGGCTACACCTTC	CASSLTEGIVDGYTF
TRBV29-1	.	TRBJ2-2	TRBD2	TGCAGCGTTGAAGGGTGGACTAGCGGGAGAACGAACACCGGGGAGCTGTTTTTT	CSVEGWTSGRTNTGELFF
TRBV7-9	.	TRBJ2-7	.	TGTGCCAGCAGCTTAGCGAAGGGGTACGAGCAGTACTTC	CASSLAKGYEQYF
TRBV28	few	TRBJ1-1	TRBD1	TGTGCCAGCAGGCGACAGGGGGTAATCACTGAAGCTTTCTTT	CASRRQGVITEAFF
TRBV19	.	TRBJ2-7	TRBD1	TGTGCCAGTAGTGACCGGACAGGGGCGCACTACGAGCAGTACTTC	CASSDRTGAHYEQYF
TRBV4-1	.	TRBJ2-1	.	TGCGCCAGCAGCCAAGATCGTCCCCCGAGCTCCTACAATGAGCAGTTCTTC	CASSQDRPPSSYNEQFF
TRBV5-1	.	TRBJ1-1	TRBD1	TGCGCCAGCAAAGGGGGCCCTGAAGCTTTCTTT	CASKGGPEAFF
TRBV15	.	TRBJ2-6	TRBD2	TGTGCCACCAGCAGACCGACTAGCGCATCTGGGGCCAACGTCCTGACTTTC	CATSRPTSASGANVLTF
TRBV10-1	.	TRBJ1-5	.	TGCGCCAGCAGTGGTAGACTTGACAGCAATCAGCCCCAGCATTTT	CASSGRLDSNQPQHF
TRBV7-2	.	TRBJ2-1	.	TGTGCCAGCAGCTCTCTTTCCTACAATGAGCAGTTCTTC	CASSSLSYNEQFF
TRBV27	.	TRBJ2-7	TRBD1	TGTGCCAGCAGTGGAGAGGGGGCGTACGAGCAGTACTTC	CASSGEGAYEQYF
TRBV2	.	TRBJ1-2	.	TGTGCCAGCAGTGAAGCTGGCCCCCCTGGCTACACCTTC	CASSEAGPPGYTF